This entry concerns a single T cell receptor beta chain. Antigen unknown. This record belongs to a study of cytomegalovirus exposure and HLA in healthy donors. Regarding the study as a whole: Across donors, sequencing depth was assumed by presence/absence analyses to be roughly uniform.

The CDR3 loop spans 12 amino acids. Germline V gene sequence: CDR1 LNHDA, CDR2 SQIVND (reference sequence). V shed 11 bases and J shed 0 bases, with 8 bases lying between them. PCR involved 60 Vbeta and 13 Jbeta primers. Methods used by the authors: Some 11 million of the 60 million to 80 million unique TCR beta chains counted in a later analysis were shared. Data came from immunoSEQ multiplex PCR; TCRdb stores just in-frame clones and leaves some out. V and J calls and clone size are given by that table; D and trimming were obtained from the DNA. The table lists 90,000 to 100,000 clones, 60% to 85% of them singletons, with around 5.3% in the top ten.

The chain combines TRBV19 with TRBJ2-1; D call uncertain. Material for sequencing was PBMCs. This receptor was obtained from a woman aged 40 to 55 in good health and CMV-seronegative. The CDR3 loop is CARGNSYNEQFF. As DNA, the CDR3 is TGTGCCCGAGGAAACTCCTACAATGAGCAGTTCTTC.